Many counts were recorded for the clone carrying this T cell receptor beta chain. The antigen is undetermined. Germline CDR1 LGHNT, CDR2 FRNRAP. The CDR3 totals 13 residues. V lost 5 bases, J lost 3 bases, and 3 bases stayed unmatched. Unique molecular identifiers were incorporated into the prepared TCRbeta library. TCRdb used MiXCR to reprocess the PCR reads, holding one entry per CDR3 protein. The table records some 550,000 distinct CDR3 sequences, roughly 24% of them present only once. The data were taken from a study of T-cell reconstitution after alpha-beta-depleted transplantation in children. Study-level points and caveats: Newly generated T cells supplied most T-cell counts and diversity one year post-transplant. As was reported, about two months after transplant, alpha-beta T cells came from several hundred expanded graft clones. Diversity of TCRbeta at day 60 was high in some patients, arising from surviving recipient T cells and thymic progenitors.

The sequencing used PBMCs, mostly from graft donor cells, collected 360 days after TCRalphabeta/CD19-depleted stem cell transplant. The genes are TRBV12-5 and TRBJ1-1; TRBD1 aligns across 7 bases. The sequence was collected from a boy younger than two who had a stem cell transplant for acute myeloid leukemia, so the T cells may come from the graft donor. The CDR3 coding sequence is TGTGCTAGTGGTCCGGACAGGCACACTGAAGCTTTCTTT. As protein: CASGPDRHTEAFF.